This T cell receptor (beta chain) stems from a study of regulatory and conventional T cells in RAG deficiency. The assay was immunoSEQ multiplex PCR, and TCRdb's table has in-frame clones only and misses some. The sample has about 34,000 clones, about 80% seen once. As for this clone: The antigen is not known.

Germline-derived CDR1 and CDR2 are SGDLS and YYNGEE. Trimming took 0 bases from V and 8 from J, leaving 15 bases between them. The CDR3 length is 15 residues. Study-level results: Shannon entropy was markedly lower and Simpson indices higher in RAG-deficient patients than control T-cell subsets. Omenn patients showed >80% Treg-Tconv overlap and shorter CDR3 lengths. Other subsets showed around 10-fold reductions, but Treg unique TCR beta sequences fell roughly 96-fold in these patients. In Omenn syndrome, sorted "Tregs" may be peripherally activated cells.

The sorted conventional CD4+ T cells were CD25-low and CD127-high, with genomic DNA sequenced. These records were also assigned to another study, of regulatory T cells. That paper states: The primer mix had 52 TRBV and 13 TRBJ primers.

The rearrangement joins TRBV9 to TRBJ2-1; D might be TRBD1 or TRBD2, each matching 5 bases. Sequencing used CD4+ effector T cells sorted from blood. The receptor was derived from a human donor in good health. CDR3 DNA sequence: TGTGCCAGCAGCGTAGCTCCCAGCCGGGGCGATGAGCAGTTCTTC. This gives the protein CASSVAPSRGDEQFF. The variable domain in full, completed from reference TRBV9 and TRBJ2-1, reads DSGVTQTPKHLITATGQRVTLRCSPRSGDLSVYWYQQSLDQGLQFLIQYYNGEERAKGNILERFSAQQFPDLHSELNLSSLELGDSALYFCASSVAPSRGDEQFFGPGTRLTVL.